Listed below are T cell receptor beta chains from one sample, sequenced in a study of T cell responses to AZD1222 COVID-19 vaccine. The repertoire was sequenced with immunoSEQ multiplex PCR; TCRdb's copy has only in-frame clones and lacks some. The sample carries 80,000 to 100,000 clones, approximately 83% recorded once. The sequencing used peripheral blood, collected 28 days after the second AZD1222 dose. These receptor sequences come from an adult who received the AZD1222 COVID-19 vaccine. CDR3s include the opening cysteine and the closing phenylalanine or tryptophan. The order of the fields is D gene, J gene, clone size, V gene, CDR3 protein, CDR3 DNA. A D gene is named only where the DNA matches it firmly. Clone size is not always given. Where it is, it says once, few, many or a class for expanded clones.

-	TRBJ2-2	-	TRBV28	CATWGGLDGELFF	TGTGCCACTTGGGGCGGGCTGGACGGGGAGCTGTTTTTT
-	TRBJ1-2	-	TRBV12-3/TRBV12-4	CASRPGSYGYTF	TGTGCCAGCAGGCCGGGGAGCTATGGCTACACCTTC
-	TRBJ2-3	-	TRBV5-5	CASSRGFTDTQYF	TGTGCCAGCAGCCGGGGGTTCACAGATACGCAGTATTTT
-	TRBJ2-7	-	TRBV21-1	CASSKVGGGYEQYF	TGTGCCAGCAGCAAAGTGGGCGGAGGCTACGAGCAGTACTTC
-	TRBJ1-4	-	TRBV28	CASTQSGGRGEKLFF	TGTGCCAGCACCCAATCGGGGGGGAGGGGTGAAAAACTGTTTTTT
TRBD1	TRBJ2-7	-	TRBV9	CASSVWDRGSEQYF	TGTGCCAGCAGCGTATGGGACAGGGGTAGCGAGCAGTACTTC
-	TRBJ1-1	-	TRBV30	CSGSAGGTEAFF	TGTAGCGGGTCGGCAGGAGGGACTGAAGCTTTCTTT
-	TRBJ2-1	-	TRBV24-1	CATSGTGGYNEQFF	TGTGCCACCAGTGGCACCGGGGGATACAATGAGCAGTTCTTC
-	TRBJ1-1	-	TRBV4-3	CASSQEVRTAEAFF	TGCGCCAGCAGCCAAGAGGTACGAACCGCTGAAGCTTTCTTT
TRBD2	TRBJ2-7	-	TRBV6-6	CASSPLKRDSYEQYF	TGTGCCAGCAGTCCCTTGAAGCGGGACTCCTACGAGCAGTACTTC
-	TRBJ1-5	-	TRBV10-3	CAIRENSNQPQHF	TGTGCCATCAGGGAAAATAGCAATCAGCCCCAGCATTTT
-	TRBJ2-7	-	TRBV12-3/TRBV12-4	CASSGQVYEQYF	TGTGCCAGCAGTGGACAAGTCTACGAGCAGTACTTC
-	TRBJ2-1	-	TRBV6-5	CASSYSDRNEQFF	TGTGCCAGCAGTTACTCGGACCGCAATGAGCAGTTCTTC
-	TRBJ2-5	few	TRBV6-5	CASSQRGLSETQYF	TGTGCCAGCAGCCAGCGAGGGCTGTCCGAGACCCAGTACTTC
TRBD1	TRBJ1-5	-	TRBV7-2	CASSLGDSPYQPQHF	TGTGCCAGCAGCTTAGGGGACAGTCCTTATCAGCCCCAGCATTTT
TRBD2	TRBJ2-3	-	TRBV4-1	CASSQEGTSLSDTQYF	TGCGCCAGCAGCCAAGAGGGGACTAGCTTGTCAGATACGCAGTATTTT